These T cell receptor beta chains were read from a single sample in a study of T cells expressing NK-cell markers. For each CDR3 protein, TCRdb gives one entry from its re-call of the 5' RACE reads, without DNA. Its clone listing holds 200,000 to 300,000 distinct CDR3 sequences. Sequenced: blood T cells: a sorted CD56 or NKG2C T cell subset, CD4+ or CD8+ T cells, or bulk PBMC T cells (not recorded which). Every receptor here comes from a woman between 18 and 69 years old in good health. Both conserved end residues are part of each CDR3.

length: 16; J: TRBJ1-1; V: TRBV3-1; CDR3: CASSPGMTAMNTEAFF
length: 16; J: TRBJ1-6; V: TRBV28; CDR3: CASSFSLSSYNSPLHF
length: 15; J: TRBJ1-1; V: TRBV6-1; CDR3: CASRSYGVTNTEAFF
length: 15; J: TRBJ2-3; V: TRBV27; CDR3: CASSLFSGGTDTQYF
length: 12; J: TRBJ1-2; V: TRBV9; CDR3: CASSVDGYGYTF
length: 14; J: TRBJ2-7; V: TRBV14; CDR3: CASSLNLGAYEQYF
length: 16; J: TRBJ1-5; V: TRBV5-6; CDR3: CASSLRGLWGNQPQHF
length: 12; J: TRBJ2-1; V: TRBV29-1; CDR3: CSVGQLYNEQFF
length: 13; J: TRBJ2-1; V: TRBV7-3; CDR3: CASSPGPYNEQFF
length: 12; J: TRBJ2-7; V: TRBV20-1; CDR3: CSAWQSYYEQYF
length: 17; J: TRBJ2-3; V: TRBV20-1; CDR3: CSAMLLAGAISTDTQYF
length: 15; J: TRBJ2-2; V: TRBV12-3/TRBV12-4; CDR3: CASTPSAGRTGELFF
length: 15; J: TRBJ2-7; V: TRBV19; CDR3: CASSTWGGVPYEQYF
length: 16; J: TRBJ2-1; V: TRBV7-9; CDR3: CASSLTGTGNYNEQFF
length: 14; J: TRBJ2-3; V: TRBV20-1; CDR3: CSAVGGSTLDTQYF
length: 13; J: TRBJ1-1; V: TRBV14; CDR3: CASRRTANTEAFF
length: 13; J: TRBJ1-2; V: TRBV3-1; CDR3: CASTHTGFYGYTF
length: 13; J: TRBJ1-2; V: TRBV15; CDR3: CATSPLAGTGYTF
length: 15; J: TRBJ1-4; V: TRBV6-1; CDR3: CASTPGGRGNEKLFF
length: 12; J: TRBJ1-5; V: TRBV28; CDR3: CASSILGQPQHF
length: 16; J: TRBJ2-2; V: TRBV20-1; CDR3: CSARPRTGKVTGELFF
length: 14; J: TRBJ1-5; V: TRBV10-3; CDR3: CATRTGQGNQPQHF
length: 17; J: TRBJ1-4; V: TRBV4-3; CDR3: CASSQDYGGRANEKLFF
length: 16; J: TRBJ2-2; V: TRBV5-1; CDR3: CASSWTSGGATGELFF
length: 13; J: TRBJ2-7; V: TRBV25-1; CDR3: CASSWGPNYEQYF
length: 14; J: TRBJ1-6; V: TRBV7-9; CDR3: CASSPDVSSSPLHF
length: 13; J: TRBJ2-7; V: TRBV5-4; CDR3: CASSLGTRGEQYF
length: 21; J: TRBJ2-2; V: TRBV11-2; CDR3: CASSLRTFLAGGPSNTGELFF
length: 13; J: TRBJ1-5; V: TRBV20-1; CDR3: CSAPQGNNQPQHF
length: 17; J: TRBJ1-1; V: TRBV12-3/TRBV12-4; CDR3: CASSLGSPGTANTEAFF
length: 17; J: TRBJ2-2; V: TRBV21-1; CDR3: CASSKGSAGGHTGELFF
length: 16; J: TRBJ2-3; V: TRBV7-2; CDR3: CASSLAGTSSTDTQYF
length: 14; J: TRBJ2-5; V: TRBV20-1; CDR3: CSAPGLAVRETQYF
length: 17; J: TRBJ1-1; V: TRBV5-1; CDR3: CASSLAGRGGFDTEAFF
length: 17; J: TRBJ2-7; V: TRBV5-4; CDR3: CASSLGGGLAVFYEQYF
length: 15; J: TRBJ1-5; V: TRBV6-2/TRBV6-3; CDR3: CASSRQPVSNQPQHF
length: 13; J: TRBJ1-1; V: TRBV20-1; CDR3: CSATVGWNTEAFF
length: 11; J: TRBJ1-5; V: TRBV29-1; CDR3: CSGSTGQTQHF
length: 16; J: TRBJ1-5; V: TRBV12-3/TRBV12-4; CDR3: CASSLAPGPPNQPQHF
length: 14; J: TRBJ2-1; V: TRBV9; CDR3: CASSPNSAYNEQFF
length: 11; J: TRBJ1-5; V: TRBV12-3/TRBV12-4; CDR3: CASSNGQPQHF
length: 15; J: TRBJ2-1; V: TRBV5-6; CDR3: CASSVNWRGENEQFF
length: 11; J: TRBJ2-2; V: TRBV29-1; CDR3: CSATRGGELFF
length: 14; J: TRBJ2-1; V: TRBV12-3/TRBV12-4; CDR3: CASSSTTLYNEQFF
length: 18; J: TRBJ2-1; V: TRBV12-3/TRBV12-4; CDR3: CASSLALTSGSMHNEQFF
length: 17; J: TRBJ2-3; V: TRBV29-1; CDR3: CSVEDQITGPGTDTQYF
length: 12; J: TRBJ1-1; V: TRBV7-2; CDR3: CASSLWQGEAFF
length: 13; J: TRBJ1-5; V: TRBV7-2; CDR3: CASSLRPDQPQHF